The rows below give T cell receptor beta chains drawn from one sample of a study of blood T cell repertoires in COVID-19. TCRdb keeps only in-frame clones here, not all; method: immunoSEQ multiplex PCR. This table has about 21,000 clones, 79% appearing once. Sequenced material: peripheral blood. The receptors shown here come from a man older than 75 with acute or convalescent COVID-19. Each CDR3 is given with its conserved first and last residue. The order of the fields is J gene, D gene, clone size, V gene, CDR3 protein, CDR3 DNA. D genes are given only for firm matches. The size of a clone is reported for some rows only, either as once, few or many, or as a class for expanded clones.

>TRBJ1-2|.|few|TRBV29-1
CSVEERGGYGYTF
TGCAGCGTCGAAGAACGGGGGGGGTATGGCTACACCTTC
>TRBJ1-2|TRBD1|few|TRBV4-2
CASSQDGQGAYGYTF
TGTGCCAGCAGCCAAGACGGACAGGGGGCCTATGGCTACACCTTC
>TRBJ2-1|TRBD2|.|TRBV12-3/TRBV12-4
CASTITSEEQFF
TGTGCCAGCACAATCACTAGCGAAGAGCAGTTCTTC
>TRBJ1-1|.|.|TRBV5-8
CASSLNVGVATEAFF
TGTGCCAGCAGCCTAAACGTGGGAGTGGCCACTGAAGCTTTCTTT
>TRBJ2-7|.|once|TRBV5-8
CASSPWHEQYF
TGTGCCAGCAGCCCGTGGCACGAGCAGTACTTC
>TRBJ2-1|TRBD1|.|TRBV19
CASSTGTGGLNEQFF
TGTGCCAGTAGCACCGGGACAGGGGGCCTGAATGAGCAGTTCTTC
>TRBJ2-5|TRBD2|.|TRBV7-2
CASSPGGGVQTQYF
TGTGCCAGCAGCCCGGGAGGAGGGGTTCAGACCCAGTACTTC
>TRBJ2-2|.|.|TRBV24-1
CATSGAANTGELFF
TGTGCCACCAGTGGGGCAGCCAACACCGGGGAGCTGTTTTTT
>TRBJ1-2|.|.|TRBV19
CASSSSHGGNYGYTF
TGTGCCAGTAGTTCCTCCCATGGGGGGAACTATGGCTACACCTTC
>TRBJ1-2|.|.|TRBV28
CASSLWQSGYTF
TGTGCCAGCAGTTTATGGCAGTCTGGCTACACCTTC
>TRBJ2-5|TRBD1|.|TRBV6-1
CASSDPDRGETQYF
TGTGCCAGCAGTGACCCGGACAGGGGAGAGACCCAGTACTTC
>TRBJ1-1|.|.|TRBV30
CAWGPGHRNTEAFF
TGTGCCTGGGGGCCGGGACACCGGAACACTGAAGCTTTCTTT
>TRBJ2-7|TRBD1|.|TRBV3-1/TRBV3-2
CASSLRTGMGNEQYF
TGTGCCAGCAGCCTCCGGACAGGGATGGGTAACGAGCAGTACTTC
>TRBJ2-1|TRBD2|.|TRBV7-2
CASSLAASGTYNEQFF
TGTGCCAGCAGCTTAGCGGCTAGCGGAACCTACAATGAGCAGTTCTTC
>TRBJ1-2|.|.|TRBV12-3/TRBV12-4
CASSLAPSYGYTF
TGTGCCAGCAGTTTAGCCCCTTCCTATGGCTACACCTTC
>TRBJ2-1|.|.|TRBV7-3
CASSQHRGMGAGNEQFF
TGTGCCAGCAGCCAACATAGAGGGATGGGGGCCGGAAATGAGCAGTTCTTC
>TRBJ2-7|TRBD2|.|TRBV19
CASSMAPRSGRSSYEQYF
TGTGCCAGTAGTATGGCCCCCCGTAGCGGGAGGAGCTCCTACGAGCAGTACTTC